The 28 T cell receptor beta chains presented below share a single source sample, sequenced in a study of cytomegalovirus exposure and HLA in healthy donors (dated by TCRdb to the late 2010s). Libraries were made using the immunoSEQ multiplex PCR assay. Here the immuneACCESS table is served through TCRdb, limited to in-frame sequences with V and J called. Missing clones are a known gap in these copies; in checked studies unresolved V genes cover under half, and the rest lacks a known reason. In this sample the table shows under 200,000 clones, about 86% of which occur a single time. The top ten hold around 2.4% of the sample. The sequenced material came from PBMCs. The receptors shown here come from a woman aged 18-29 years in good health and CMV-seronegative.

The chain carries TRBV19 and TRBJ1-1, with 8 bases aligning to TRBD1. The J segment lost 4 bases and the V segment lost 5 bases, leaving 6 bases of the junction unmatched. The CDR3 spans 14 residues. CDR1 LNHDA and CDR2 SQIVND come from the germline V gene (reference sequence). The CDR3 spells CASSQQGVATEAFF. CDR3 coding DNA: TGTGCCAGTAGTCAACAGGGGGTGGCCACTGAAGCTTTCTTT.

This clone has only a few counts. DNA of the CDR3: TGTGCCATCAGTGAGGGGCAGGGGGGCTACGAGCAGTACTTC. Translating it yields CAISEGQGGYEQYF. The V and J genes are TRBV10-3 and TRBJ2-7; D is perhaps TRBD1 (7 bases). V lost 2 bases, J lost 3 bases, and 11 bases lay in between. Germline values: CDR1 ENHRY, CDR2 SYGVKD. The CDR3 contains 14 residues.

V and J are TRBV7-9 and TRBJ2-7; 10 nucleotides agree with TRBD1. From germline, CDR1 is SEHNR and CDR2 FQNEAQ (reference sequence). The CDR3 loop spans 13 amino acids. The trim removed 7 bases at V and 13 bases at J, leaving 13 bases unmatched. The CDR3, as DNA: TGTGCCAGCACTCAGGGGGAGACAGGGGGCATATACTTC. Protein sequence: CASTQGETGGIYF.

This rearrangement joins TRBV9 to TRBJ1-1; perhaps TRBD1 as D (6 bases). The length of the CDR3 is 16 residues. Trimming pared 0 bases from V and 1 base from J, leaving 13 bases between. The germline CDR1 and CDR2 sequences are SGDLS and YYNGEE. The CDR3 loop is CASSVAHRAGNTEAFF. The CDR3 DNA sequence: TGTGCCAGCAGCGTAGCCCACAGGGCTGGGAACACTGAAGCTTTCTTT. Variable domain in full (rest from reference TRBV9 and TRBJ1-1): DSGVTQTPKHLITATGQRVTLRCSPRSGDLSVYWYQQSLDQGLQFLIQYYNGEERAKGNILERFSAQQFPDLHSELNLSSLELGDSALYFCASSVAHRAGNTEAFFGQGTRLTVV.

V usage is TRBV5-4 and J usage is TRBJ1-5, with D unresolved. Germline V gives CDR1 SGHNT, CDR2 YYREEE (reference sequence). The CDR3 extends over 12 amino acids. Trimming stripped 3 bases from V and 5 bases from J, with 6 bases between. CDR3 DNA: TGTGCCAGCAGCTACGGGGATCAGCCCCAGCATTTT. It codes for CASSYGDQPQHF.

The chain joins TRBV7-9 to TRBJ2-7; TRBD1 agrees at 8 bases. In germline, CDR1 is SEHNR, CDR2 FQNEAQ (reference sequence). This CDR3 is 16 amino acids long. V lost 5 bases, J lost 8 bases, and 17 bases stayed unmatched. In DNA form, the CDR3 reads TGTGCCAGCAGCCATGCCCTTTGGGACAGGCAGCAGAAGCAGTACTTC. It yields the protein CASSHALWDRQQKQYF. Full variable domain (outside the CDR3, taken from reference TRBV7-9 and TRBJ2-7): DTGVSQNPRHKITKRGQNVTFRCDPISEHNRLYWYRQTLGQGPEFLTYFQNEAQLEKSRLLSDRFSAERPKGSFSTLEIQRTEQGDSAMYLCASSHALWDRQQKQYFGPGTRLTVT.

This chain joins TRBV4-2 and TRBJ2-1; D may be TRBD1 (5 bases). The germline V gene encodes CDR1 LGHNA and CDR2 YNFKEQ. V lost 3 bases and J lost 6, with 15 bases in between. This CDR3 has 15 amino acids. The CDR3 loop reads CASSQGHGDPNEQFF. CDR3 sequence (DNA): TGTGCCAGCAGCCAGGGGCACGGAGACCCCAATGAGCAGTTCTTC.

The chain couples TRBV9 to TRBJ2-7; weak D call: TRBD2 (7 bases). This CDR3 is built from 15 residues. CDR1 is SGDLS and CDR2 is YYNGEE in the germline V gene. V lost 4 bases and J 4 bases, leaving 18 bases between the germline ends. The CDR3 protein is CASSPRTSQGYEQYF. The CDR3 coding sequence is TGTGCCAGCAGCCCCCGGACTAGTCAGGGGTACGAGCAGTACTTC.

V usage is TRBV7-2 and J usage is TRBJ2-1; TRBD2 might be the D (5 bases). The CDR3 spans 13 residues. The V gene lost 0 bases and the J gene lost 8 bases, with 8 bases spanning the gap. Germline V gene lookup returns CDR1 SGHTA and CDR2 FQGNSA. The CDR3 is CASSLASSDEQFF. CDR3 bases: TGTGCCAGCAGCTTAGCTAGTAGCGATGAGCAGTTCTTC. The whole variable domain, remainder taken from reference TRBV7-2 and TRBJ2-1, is GAGVSQSPSNKVTEKGKDVELRCDPISGHTALYWYRQSLGQGLEFLIYFQGNSAPDKSGLPSDRFSAERTGGSVSTLTIQRTQQEDSAVYLCASSLASSDEQFFGPGTRLTVL.

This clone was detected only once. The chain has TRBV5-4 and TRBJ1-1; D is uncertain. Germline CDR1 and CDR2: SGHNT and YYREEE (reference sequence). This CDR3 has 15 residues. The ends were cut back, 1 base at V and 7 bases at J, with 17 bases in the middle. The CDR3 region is CASSLSGAPFGEAFF. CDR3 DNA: TGTGCCAGCAGCTTGAGCGGTGCGCCGTTCGGTGAAGCTTTCTTT.

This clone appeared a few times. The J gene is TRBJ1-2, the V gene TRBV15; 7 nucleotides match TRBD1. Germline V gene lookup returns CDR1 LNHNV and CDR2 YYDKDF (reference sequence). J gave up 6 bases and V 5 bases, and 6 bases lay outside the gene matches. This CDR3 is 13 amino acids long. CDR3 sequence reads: CATSVNRGDGYTF. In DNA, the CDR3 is TGTGCCACCAGCGTCAACAGGGGCGATGGCTACACCTTC.

The CDR3 nucleotides read TGTGCCAGCAGTAGGGAGCTCAACACTGAAGCTTTCTTT. Translation: CASSRELNTEAFF. The chain links TRBV6-6 to TRBJ1-1; no clear D gene. The germline V and J ends were trimmed by 5 bases and 2 bases, with 9 bases remaining between them. Germline CDR1 reads MNHNY; CDR2 reads SVGAGI (reference sequence). The length of the CDR3 is 13 residues.

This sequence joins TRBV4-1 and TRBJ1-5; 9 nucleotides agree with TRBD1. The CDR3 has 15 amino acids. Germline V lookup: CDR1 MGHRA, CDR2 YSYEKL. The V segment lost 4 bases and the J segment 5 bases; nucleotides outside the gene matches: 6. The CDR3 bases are TGCGCCAGCAGCCCCCGACAGGGGGTAGATCAGCCCCAGCATTTT. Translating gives CASSPRQGVDQPQHF.

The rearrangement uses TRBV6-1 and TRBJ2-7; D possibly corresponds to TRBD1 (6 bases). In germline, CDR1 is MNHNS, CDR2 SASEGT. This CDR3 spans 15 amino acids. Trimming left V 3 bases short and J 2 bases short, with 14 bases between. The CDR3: CASSDFDRYPYEQYF. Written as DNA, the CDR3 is TGTGCCAGCAGTGATTTTGACAGGTACCCCTACGAGCAGTACTTC.

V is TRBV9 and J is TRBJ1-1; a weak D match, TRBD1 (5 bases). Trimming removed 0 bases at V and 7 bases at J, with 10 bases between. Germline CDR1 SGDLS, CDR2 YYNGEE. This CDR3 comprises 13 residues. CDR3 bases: TGTGCCAGCAGCGTAGCAACGGGGGGTGAAGCTTTCTTT. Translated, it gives CASSVATGGEAFF.

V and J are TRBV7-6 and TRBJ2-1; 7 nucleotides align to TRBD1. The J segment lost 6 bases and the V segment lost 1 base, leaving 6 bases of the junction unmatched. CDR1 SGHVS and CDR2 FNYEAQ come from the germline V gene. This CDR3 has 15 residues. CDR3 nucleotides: TGTGCCAGCAGCTTAGACCCCGACAGGGCCAATGAGCAGTTCTTC. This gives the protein CASSLDPDRANEQFF.

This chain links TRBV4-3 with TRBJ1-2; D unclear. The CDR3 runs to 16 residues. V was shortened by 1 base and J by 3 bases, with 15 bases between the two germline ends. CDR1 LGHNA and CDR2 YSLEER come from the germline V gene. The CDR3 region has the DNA TGCGCCAGCAGCCAAGGGCTGAGGAGATCTGACTATGGCTACACCTTC. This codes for CASSQGLRRSDYGYTF.

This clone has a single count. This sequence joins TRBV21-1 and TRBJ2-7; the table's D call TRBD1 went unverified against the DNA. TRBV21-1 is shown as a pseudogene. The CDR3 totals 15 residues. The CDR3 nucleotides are TGTGCCAGCAGCACGACGGGACAGCCCTCCTACGAGCAGTACTTC. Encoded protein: CASSTTGQPSYEQYF.

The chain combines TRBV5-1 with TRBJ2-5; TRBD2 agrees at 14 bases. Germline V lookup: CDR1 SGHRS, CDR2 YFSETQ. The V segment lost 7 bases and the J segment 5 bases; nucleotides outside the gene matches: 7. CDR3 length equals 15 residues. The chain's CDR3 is CASQGLAGGRETQYF. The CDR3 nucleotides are TGCGCCAGCCAAGGACTAGCGGGAGGTCGGGAGACCCAGTACTTC.

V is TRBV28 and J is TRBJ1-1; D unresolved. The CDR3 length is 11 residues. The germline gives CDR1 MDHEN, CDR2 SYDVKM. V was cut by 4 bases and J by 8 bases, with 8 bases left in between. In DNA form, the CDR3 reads TGTGCCAGCAGTTCGTCGAGCGAAGCTTTCTTT. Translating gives CASSSSSEAFF.

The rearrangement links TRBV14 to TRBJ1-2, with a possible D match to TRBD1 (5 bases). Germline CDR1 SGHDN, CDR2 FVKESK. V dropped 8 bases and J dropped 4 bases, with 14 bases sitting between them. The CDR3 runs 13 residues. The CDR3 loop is CASSRQTVYGYTF. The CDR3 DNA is TGTGCCAGCTCGCGGCAGACAGTCTATGGCTACACCTTC. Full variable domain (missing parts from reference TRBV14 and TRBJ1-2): EAGVTQFPSHSVIEKGQTVTLRCDPISGHDNLYWYRRVMGKEIKFLLHFVKESKQDESGMPNNRFLAERTGGTYSTLKVQPAELEDSGVYFCASSRQTVYGYTFGSGTRLTVV.

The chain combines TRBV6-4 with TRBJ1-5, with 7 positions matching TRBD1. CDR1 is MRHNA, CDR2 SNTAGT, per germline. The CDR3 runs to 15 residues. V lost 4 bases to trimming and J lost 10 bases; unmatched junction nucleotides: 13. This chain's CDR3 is CASSASGTDPHPQHF. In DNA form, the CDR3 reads TGTGCCAGCAGTGCCTCCGGGACAGACCCTCATCCCCAGCATTTT.

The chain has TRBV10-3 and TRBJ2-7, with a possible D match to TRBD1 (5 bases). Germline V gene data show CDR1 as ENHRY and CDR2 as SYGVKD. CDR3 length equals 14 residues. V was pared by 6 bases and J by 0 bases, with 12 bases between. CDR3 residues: CAIRYDSGSYEQYF. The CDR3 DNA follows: TGTGCCATCAGATACGACAGTGGCTCCTACGAGCAGTACTTC.

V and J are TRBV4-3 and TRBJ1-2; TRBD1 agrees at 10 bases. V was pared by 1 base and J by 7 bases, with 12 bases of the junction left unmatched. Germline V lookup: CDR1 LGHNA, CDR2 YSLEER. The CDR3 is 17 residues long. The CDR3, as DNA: TGCGCCAGCAGCCAAGGCTTCTCGGACAGGGGGTGGAGTGGCTACACCTTC. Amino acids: CASSQGFSDRGWSGYTF.

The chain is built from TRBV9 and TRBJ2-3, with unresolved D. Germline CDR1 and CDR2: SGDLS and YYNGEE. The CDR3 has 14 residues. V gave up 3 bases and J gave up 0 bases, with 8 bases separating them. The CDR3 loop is CASSALLSTDTQYF. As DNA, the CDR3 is TGTGCCAGCAGCGCCCTTCTCAGCACAGATACGCAGTATTTT. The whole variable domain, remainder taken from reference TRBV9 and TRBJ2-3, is DSGVTQTPKHLITATGQRVTLRCSPRSGDLSVYWYQQSLDQGLQFLIQYYNGEERAKGNILERFSAQQFPDLHSELNLSSLELGDSALYFCASSALLSTDTQYFGPGTRLTVL.

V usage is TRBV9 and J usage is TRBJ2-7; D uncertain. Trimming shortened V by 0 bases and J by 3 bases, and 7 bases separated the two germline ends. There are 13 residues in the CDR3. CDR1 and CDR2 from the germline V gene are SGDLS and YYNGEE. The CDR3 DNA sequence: TGTGCCAGCAGCGTAGCGGAGAACTACGAGCAGTACTTC. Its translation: CASSVAENYEQYF.

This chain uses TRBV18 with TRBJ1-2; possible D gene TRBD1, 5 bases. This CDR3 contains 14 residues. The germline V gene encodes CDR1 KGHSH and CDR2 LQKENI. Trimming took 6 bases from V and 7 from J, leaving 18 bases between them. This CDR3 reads CASSPSREGRGYTF. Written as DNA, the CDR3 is TGTGCCAGCTCTCCGAGCAGGGAAGGACGTGGCTACACCTTC.

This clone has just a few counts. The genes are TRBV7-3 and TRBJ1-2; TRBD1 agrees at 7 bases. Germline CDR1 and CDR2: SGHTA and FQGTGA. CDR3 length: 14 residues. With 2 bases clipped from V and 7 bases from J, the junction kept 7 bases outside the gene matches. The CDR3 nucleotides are TGTGCCAGCAGCTTACCGAACAGGGGAACTGGCTACACCTTC. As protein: CASSLPNRGTGYTF.